One T cell receptor beta chain is described in this entry. TCRdb reanalysed the RT-PCR reads using MiXCR and keeps one entry per CDR3 protein. The sample carries almost 700,000 distinct CDR3 sequences, 12% to 15% recorded once. With 7 bases removed from V and 3 bases from J, the gap between germline ends came to 10 bases. Germline assignment: CDR1 MNHEY and CDR2 SVGEGT. The CDR3 is 12 amino acids. Sequenced: memory CD4+ T cells from blood. The chain joins TRBV6-2 or TRBV6-3 to TRBJ2-7; D may be TRBD1 (6 bases). This receptor was identified in a female donor in good health, serving as a healthy control. The CDR3 spells CASTGQNYEQYF. DNA of the CDR3: TGTGCCAGCACTGGACAGAACTACGAGCAGTACTTC.